This T cell receptor (beta chain) derives from a study of blood T cell repertoires in COVID-19. In the study overall: The United States, Italy and Spain supplied acute and convalescent COVID-19 samples.

There are 15 residues in the CDR3. V was clipped by 4 bases and J by 2 bases; unmatched bases: 8. The germline V gene encodes CDR1 SGHRS and CDR2 YFSETQ. Clones were read by immunoSEQ multiplex PCR, and TCRdb kept only the in-frame ones, dropping some. The data contain 200,000 to 300,000 clones, approximately 91% of them singletons. The TCR comes from a man younger than 45 with COVID-19, enrolled during active disease. J is TRBJ2-7 and V is TRBV5-1; 8 bases line up with TRBD1. The specimen was peripheral blood. The CDR3 sequence is CASSLLGTGTYEQYF. CDR3 DNA: TGCGCCAGCAGCCTCCTAGGGACAGGAACCTACGAGCAGTACTTC.